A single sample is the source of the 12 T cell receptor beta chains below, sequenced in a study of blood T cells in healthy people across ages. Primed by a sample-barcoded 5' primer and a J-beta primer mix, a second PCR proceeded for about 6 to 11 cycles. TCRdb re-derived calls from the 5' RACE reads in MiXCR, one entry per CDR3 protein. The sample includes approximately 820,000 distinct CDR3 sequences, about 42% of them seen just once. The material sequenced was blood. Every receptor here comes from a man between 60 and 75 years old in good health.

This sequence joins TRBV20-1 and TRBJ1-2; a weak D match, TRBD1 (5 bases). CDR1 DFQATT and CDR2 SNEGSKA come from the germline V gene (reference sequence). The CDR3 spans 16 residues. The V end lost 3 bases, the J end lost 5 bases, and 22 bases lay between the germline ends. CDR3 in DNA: TGCAGTGCTAGTTTCCCACGGGGGGGGATAGGATATGGCTACACCTTC. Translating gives CSASFPRGGIGYGYTF.

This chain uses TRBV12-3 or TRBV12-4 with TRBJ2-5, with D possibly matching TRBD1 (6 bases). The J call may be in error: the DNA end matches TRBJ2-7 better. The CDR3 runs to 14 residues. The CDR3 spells CASSTRGRAYEQYF. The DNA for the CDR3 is TGTGCCAGCAGTACCAGGGGACGCGCCTACGAGCAGTACTTC.

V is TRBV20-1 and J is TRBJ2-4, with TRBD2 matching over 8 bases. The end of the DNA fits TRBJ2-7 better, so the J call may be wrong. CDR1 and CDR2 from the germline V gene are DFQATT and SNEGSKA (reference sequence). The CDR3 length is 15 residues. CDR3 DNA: TGCAGTGCTAGCCCCCTCGGGGGGGCAAGGTACGAGCAGTACTTC. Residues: CSASPLGGARYEQYF.

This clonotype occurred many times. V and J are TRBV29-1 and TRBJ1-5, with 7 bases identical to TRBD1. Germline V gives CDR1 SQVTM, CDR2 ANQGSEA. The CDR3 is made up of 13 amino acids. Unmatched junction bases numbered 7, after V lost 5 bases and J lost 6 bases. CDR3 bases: TGCAGCGTTTCACAGGGGCTCGGTCAGCCCCAGCATTTT. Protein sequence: CSVSQGLGQPQHF.

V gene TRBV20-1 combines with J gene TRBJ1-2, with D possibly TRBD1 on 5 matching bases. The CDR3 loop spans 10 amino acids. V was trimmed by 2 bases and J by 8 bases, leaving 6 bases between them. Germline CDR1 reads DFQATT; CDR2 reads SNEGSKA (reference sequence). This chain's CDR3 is CSARRGGYTF. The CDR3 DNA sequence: TGCAGTGCTAGAAGGGGAGGCTACACCTTC.

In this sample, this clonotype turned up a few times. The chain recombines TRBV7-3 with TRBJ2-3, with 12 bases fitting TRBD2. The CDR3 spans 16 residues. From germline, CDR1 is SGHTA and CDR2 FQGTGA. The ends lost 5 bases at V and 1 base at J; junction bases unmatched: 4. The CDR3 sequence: CASSQTSGSGTDTQYF. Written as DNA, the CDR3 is TGTGCCAGCAGCCAGACTAGCGGGAGCGGCACAGATACGCAGTATTTT.

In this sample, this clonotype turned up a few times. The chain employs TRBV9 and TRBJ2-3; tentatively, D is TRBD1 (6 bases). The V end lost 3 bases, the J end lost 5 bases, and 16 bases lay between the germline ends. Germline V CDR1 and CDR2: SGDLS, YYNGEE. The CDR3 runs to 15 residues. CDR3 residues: CASSELRGGLDTQYF. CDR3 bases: TGTGCCAGCAGCGAGTTGCGAGGGGGTCTAGATACGCAGTATTTT. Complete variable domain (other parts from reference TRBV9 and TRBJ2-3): DSGVTQTPKHLITATGQRVTLRCSPRSGDLSVYWYQQSLDQGLQFLIQYYNGEERAKGNILERFSAQQFPDLHSELNLSSLELGDSALYFCASSELRGGLDTQYFGPGTRLTVL.

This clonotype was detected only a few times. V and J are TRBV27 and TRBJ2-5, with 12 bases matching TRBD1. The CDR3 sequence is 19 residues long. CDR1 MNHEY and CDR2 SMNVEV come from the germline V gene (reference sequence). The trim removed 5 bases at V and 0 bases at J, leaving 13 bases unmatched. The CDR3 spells CASSPAGTGGPLYQETQYF. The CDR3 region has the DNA TGTGCCAGCAGTCCAGCCGGGACAGGGGGCCCGCTGTACCAAGAGACCCAGTACTTC.

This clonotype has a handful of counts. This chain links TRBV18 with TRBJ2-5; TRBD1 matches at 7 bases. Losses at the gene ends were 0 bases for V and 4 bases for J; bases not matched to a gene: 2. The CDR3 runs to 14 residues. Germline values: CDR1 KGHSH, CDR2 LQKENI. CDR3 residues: CASSPPTGAETQYF. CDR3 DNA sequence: TGTGCCAGCTCACCACCAACAGGGGCAGAGACCCAGTACTTC.

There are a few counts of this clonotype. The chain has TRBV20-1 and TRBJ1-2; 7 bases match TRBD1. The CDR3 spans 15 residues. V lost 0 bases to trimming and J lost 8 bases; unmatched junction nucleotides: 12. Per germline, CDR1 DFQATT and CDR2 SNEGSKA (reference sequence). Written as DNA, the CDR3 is TGCAGTGCTAGAGAAGGAAACAGGGGATCTCCAGGCTACACCTTC. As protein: CSAREGNRGSPGYTF.

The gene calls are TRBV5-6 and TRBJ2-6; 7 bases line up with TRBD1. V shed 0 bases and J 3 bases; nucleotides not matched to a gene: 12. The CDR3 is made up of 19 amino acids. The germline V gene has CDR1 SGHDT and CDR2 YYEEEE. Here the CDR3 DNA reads TGTGCCAGCAGCTTGGAAGTCAGGGGGACGGTCGGTGGGGCCAACGTCCTGACTTTC. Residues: CASSLEVRGTVGGANVLTF.

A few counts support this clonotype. The CDR3 is CSAMDRGGLWTDTQYF. The DNA for the CDR3 is TGCAGTGCTATGGACAGGGGGGGTCTTTGGACAGATACGCAGTATTTT. The chain has TRBV20-1 and TRBJ2-3; 10 bases align to TRBD1. The CDR3 runs to 16 residues. J was trimmed by 3 bases and V by 4 bases; bases with no gene match: 10. The germline V gene encodes CDR1 DFQATT and CDR2 SNEGSKA (reference sequence).